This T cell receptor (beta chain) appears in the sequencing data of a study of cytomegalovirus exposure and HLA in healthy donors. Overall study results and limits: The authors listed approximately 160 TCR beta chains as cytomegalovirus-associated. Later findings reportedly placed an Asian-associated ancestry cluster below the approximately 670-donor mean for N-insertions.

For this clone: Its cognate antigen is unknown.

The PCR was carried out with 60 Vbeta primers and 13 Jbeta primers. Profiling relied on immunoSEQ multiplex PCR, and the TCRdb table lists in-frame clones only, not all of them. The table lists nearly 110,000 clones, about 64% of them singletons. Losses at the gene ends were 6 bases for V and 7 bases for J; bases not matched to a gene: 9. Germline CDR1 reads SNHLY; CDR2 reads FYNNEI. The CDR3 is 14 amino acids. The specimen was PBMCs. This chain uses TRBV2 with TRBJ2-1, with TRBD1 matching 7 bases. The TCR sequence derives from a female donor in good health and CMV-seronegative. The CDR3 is CASSDRDLGNEQFF. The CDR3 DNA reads TGTGCCAGCAGCGACAGGGACCTAGGGAATGAGCAGTTCTTC.